A single sample gave rise to the 20 T cell receptor beta chains below, sequenced in a study of cytomegalovirus exposure and HLA in healthy donors. PCR primers comprised 60 Vbeta and 13 Jbeta primers. Data came from immunoSEQ multiplex PCR; TCRdb stores just in-frame clones and leaves some out. This table holds roughly 190,000 clones, approximately 80% found once. Input material: PBMCs. These TCRs come from a woman in her late teens or twenties in good health and CMV-seronegative.

V is TRBV19 and J is TRBJ2-1; no reliable D call. This CDR3 spans 15 amino acids. V was clipped by 2 bases and J by 2 bases, with 10 bases between them. The germline CDR1 and CDR2 sequences are LNHDA and SQIVND (reference sequence). The CDR3 region is CASSIFAEPYNEQFF. The CDR3 DNA reads as TGTGCCAGTAGTATATTTGCGGAACCCTACAATGAGCAGTTCTTC.

The chain is built from TRBV23-1 and TRBJ2-3, with 12 bases aligning to TRBD2. TRBV23-1 is recorded as an ORF, its role being uncertain. V dropped 2 bases and J dropped 4; count of bases not matched to a gene: 4. The CDR3 length is 16 residues. CDR3 sequence reads: CASSQPSGRDADTQYF. The CDR3 DNA reads as TGCGCCAGCAGTCAACCTAGCGGGAGGGATGCAGATACGCAGTATTTT.

This clone was seen a single time. The chain joins TRBV6-1 to TRBJ1-5; perhaps TRBD1 as D (5 bases). V was shortened by 0 bases and J by 4 bases, with 13 bases between the two germline ends. The CDR3 sequence is 16 residues long. The germline V gene encodes CDR1 MNHNS and CDR2 SASEGT. CDR3 amino acids: CASSEAPGGRNQPQHF. CDR3 coding DNA: TGTGCCAGCAGTGAAGCACCCGGGGGTAGGAATCAGCCCCAGCATTTT.

V and J are TRBV2 and TRBJ2-7; 7 positions agree with TRBD2. The CDR3 is made up of 14 amino acids. The trim removed 2 bases at V and 3 bases at J, leaving 4 bases unmatched. The germline V gene encodes CDR1 SNHLY and CDR2 FYNNEI. CDR3 sequence: CASSETGGGYEQYV. DNA for the CDR3: TGTGCCAGCAGTGAAACGGGCGGGGGCTACGAGCAGTACGTC.

This CDR3 is CASSAGTGVYEQYF. DNA of the CDR3: TGTGCCAGCAGTGCCGGGACAGGGGTGTACGAGCAGTACTTC. The V call is TRBV27, the J call TRBJ2-7, with 10 nucleotides matching TRBD1. The V segment lost 5 bases and the J segment 4 bases; nucleotides outside the gene matches: 5. Germline V gene sequence: CDR1 MNHEY, CDR2 SMNVEV (reference sequence). CDR3 length equals 14 residues.

This chain links TRBV5-6 with TRBJ2-7, with 12 bases matching TRBD2. This CDR3 is 15 amino acids long. With 2 bases clipped from V and 6 bases from J, the junction kept 6 bases outside the gene matches. CDR1 and CDR2 (germline): SGHDT, YYEEEE. CDR3 protein: CASSLGLAGGGEQYV. The CDR3 DNA reads TGTGCCAGCAGCTTAGGCCTAGCGGGAGGGGGCGAGCAGTACGTC.

The J gene is TRBJ2-1, the V gene TRBV9; TRBD2 agrees at 10 bases. Germline V gene data show CDR1 as SGDLS and CDR2 as YYNGEE. V lost 3 bases and J lost 4; bases outside the gene matches: 4. The CDR3 spans 15 residues. The CDR3 loop reads CASSAGLASYNEQFF. The DNA of the CDR3 is TGTGCCAGCAGCGCGGGACTAGCGAGTTACAATGAGCAGTTCTTC.

The chain combines TRBV7-9 with TRBJ2-7; 13 bases fit TRBD2. This CDR3 is built from 16 residues. CDR1 and CDR2 from the germline V gene are SEHNR and FQNEAQ (reference sequence). With 6 bases clipped from V and 7 bases from J, the junction kept 12 bases outside the gene matches. Here the CDR3 reads CASSTGTSGTPREQYF. CDR3 DNA: TGTGCCAGCAGTACTGGGACTAGCGGGACTCCGAGGGAGCAGTACTTC.

The chain has TRBV5-6 and TRBJ2-1, with TRBD2 matching 12 bases. This CDR3 contains 16 residues. CDR1 and CDR2 (germline): SGHDT, YYEEEE. J was trimmed by 2 bases and V by 4 bases; bases with no gene match: 4. Written as DNA, the CDR3 is TGTGCCAGCAGCGGAACTAGCGGGGGGACCTACAATGAGCAGTTCTTC. It is translated as CASSGTSGGTYNEQFF.

The genes are TRBV28 and TRBJ1-2; TRBD1 aligns across 8 bases. CDR3 length: 17 residues. In germline, CDR1 is MDHEN, CDR2 SYDVKM. V lost 4 bases and J lost 3; bases outside the gene matches: 13. CDR3 sequence: CASSSQPGQGAYYGYTF. The CDR3 bases are TGTGCCAGCAGTTCACAACCTGGTCAGGGGGCGTACTATGGCTACACCTTC.

This clone was counted a few times. This chain links TRBV2 with TRBJ1-3, with D possibly TRBD1 on 5 matching bases. Trimming took off 6 bases at V and 1 base at J, with 13 bases between the two ends. This CDR3 comprises 15 residues. CDR1 and CDR2 (germline): SNHLY, FYNNEI. The CDR3 region is CASRTQGASGNTIYF. In DNA, the CDR3 is TGTGCCAGCAGAACACAAGGGGCTTCTGGAAACACCATATATTTT.

This clone was found a few times. The chain carries TRBV28 and TRBJ1-1; TRBD1 aligns across 8 bases. Unmatched junction bases numbered 12, after V lost 6 bases and J lost 6 bases. The V gene's germline CDR1 is MDHEN and CDR2 SYDVKM. This CDR3 contains 15 residues. The CDR3 sequence is CASSPMDRERAEAFF. CDR3 DNA: TGTGCCAGCAGCCCTATGGACAGGGAACGGGCTGAAGCTTTCTTT.

A few counts support this clone. The chain is built from TRBV2 and TRBJ2-3; the match to TRBD2 covers 10 bases. CDR1 is SNHLY and CDR2 is FYNNEI in the germline V gene. Trimming took 2 bases from V and 5 from J; bases not matched to a gene: 4. There are 15 residues in the CDR3. The CDR3 DNA is TGTGCCAGCAGTGAATGGACTAGCGGAAGAGATACGCAGTATTTT. Amino acid sequence: CASSEWTSGRDTQYF.

The CDR3 reads CSGGLPFQETQYF. The CDR3 DNA is TGCAGCGGGGGCTTGCCCTTCCAAGAGACCCAGTACTTC. The gene calls are TRBV29-1 and TRBJ2-5; D may be TRBD1 (5 bases). V lost 7 bases and J 1 base, leaving 13 bases between the germline ends. The CDR3 totals 13 residues. CDR1 is SQVTM, CDR2 ANQGSEA, per germline.

The chain is built from TRBV7-9 and TRBJ1-1; TRBD1 is a possible D gene (6 bases). Germline V gene data show CDR1 as SEHNR and CDR2 as FQNEAQ (reference sequence). The CDR3 spans 12 residues. Trimming removed 6 bases from V and 7 bases from J, with 12 bases in between. The CDR3 reads CASRTQGFEAFF. The CDR3 DNA is TGTGCCAGCAGAACGCAGGGGTTTGAAGCTTTCTTT. The complete variable domain, with remaining parts taken from reference TRBV7-9 and TRBJ1-1, reads DTGVSQNPRHKITKRGQNVTFRCDPISEHNRLYWYRQTLGQGPEFLTYFQNEAQLEKSRLLSDRFSAERPKGSFSTLEIQRTEQGDSAMYLCASRTQGFEAFFGQGTRLTVV.

This chain links TRBV7-8 with TRBJ2-5; no clear D. This CDR3 comprises 15 residues. In germline, CDR1 is SGHVS, CDR2 FQNEAQ. Trimming removed 5 bases from V and 1 base from J, with 14 bases in between. The CDR3 nucleotides are TGTGCCAGCAGCCCCTCCCTAACGGGCCAAGAGACCCAGTACTTC. The encoded protein is CASSPSLTGQETQYF.

The chain joins TRBV28 to TRBJ1-5, with TRBD1 identical over 8 bases. The CDR3 runs 16 residues. In germline, CDR1 is MDHEN, CDR2 SYDVKM. V shed 2 bases, J shed 3 bases, and the junction held 6 bases outside the gene matches. The CDR3 loop is CASSLSPGQDNQPQHF. The CDR3 DNA follows: TGTGCCAGCAGTTTAAGCCCGGGACAGGACAATCAGCCCCAGCATTTT.

This sequence joins TRBV6-6 and TRBJ2-7, with 7 bases that match TRBD1. V dropped 2 bases and J dropped 2; count of bases not matched to a gene: 6. The CDR3 covers 15 residues. Germline lookup yields CDR1 MNHNY and CDR2 SVGAGI (reference sequence). CDR3 coding DNA: TGTGCCAGCAGTTACCTGACAGGGCAGGCCTACGAGCAGTACTTC. As protein: CASSYLTGQAYEQYF.

This clone has more than one count but fewer than ten. The chain combines TRBV2 with TRBJ2-7; D not resolved. CDR3 length: 10 amino acids. Trimming left V 4 bases short and J 10 bases short, with 8 bases between. Germline values: CDR1 SNHLY, CDR2 FYNNEI. The CDR3 reads CASSGRRQYV. The DNA for the CDR3 is TGTGCCAGCAGTGGGCGCAGACAGTACGTC.

The genes are TRBV11-2 and TRBJ2-7; 7 positions agree with TRBD2. Germline V gene data show CDR1 as SGHAT and CDR2 as FQNNGV. This CDR3 region has 14 residues. Unmatched junction bases numbered 5, after V lost 0 bases and J lost 6 bases. The CDR3 sequence is CASSLEGGRGEQYF. CDR3 sequence (DNA): TGTGCCAGCAGCTTAGAGGGCGGGAGAGGCGAGCAGTACTTC.